The clone carrying this T cell receptor (beta chain) was counted only a few times. Its antigen is unidentified. The data are from a study of naive and memory T cell subsets. Study outcomes and limitations: Clonotypes here are unpaired alpha or beta chain sequences. Possibly reflecting memory cells re-expressing CD45RA, a few larger clonotypes occurred in naive repertoires, especially CD8. Over 95% of naive TCR sequences appeared only once, unlike memory subsets.

The germline gives CDR1 MNHEY, CDR2 SVGEGT. There are 16 residues in the CDR3. V was cut by 0 bases and J by 0 bases, with 9 bases left in between. Alpha and beta libraries were amplified separately from the second PCR onward. CMV status came from CD4+ IFNgamma after overnight CMV lysate stimulation. The beta constant-region primer was an equimolar mix of two oligonucleotides covering TRBC1 and TRBC2. The ligated cDNA underwent four PCR rounds using SP2 and nested alpha and beta constant-region primers. TCRdb fed the UMI-ligation and nested PCR reads into MiXCR, producing one record per CDR3 protein. The sample comprises fewer than 150,000 distinct CDR3 sequences, about a fifth of which are singletons, and more than 0.6% rests with the top ten.

The chain has TRBV6-2 or TRBV6-3 and TRBJ2-1; possibly TRBD2 for D (5 bases). This TCR derives from a human donor in good health. The sequenced sample consisted of naive CD8+ T cells from blood. CDR3 protein: CASSYSSASSYNEQFF. The CDR3 nucleotides read TGTGCCAGCAGTTACTCTAGCGCGAGCTCCTACAATGAGCAGTTCTTC.